The TCR beta chain described here comes from a study of esophageal squamous cell carcinoma under preoperative chemotherapy. On the study more broadly: Both tumor-infiltrating lymphocytes and peripheral blood T cells had their TCR repertoires profiled.

This CDR3 has 15 amino acids. Germline V lookup: CDR1 MNHEY, CDR2 SVGAGI. The V gene lost 2 bases and the J gene lost 6 bases, with 17 bases spanning the gap. TCRdb processed the PCR reads anew with MiXCR; each CDR3 protein has one entry. The sample includes some 16,000 distinct CDR3 sequences, less than 65% of them seen just once. Time point given: before preoperative PTX-NDP chemotherapy. Paclitaxel-nedaplatin chemotherapy was given to patients ahead of their surgery. About this clonotype itself: Its antigen remains unknown.

Study-level results: Paclitaxel-nedaplatin therapy caused immediate, substantial clonotype frequency changes.

The TCR comes from a human donor with esophageal squamous cell carcinoma. The donor label of this sample is uncertain. The chain combines TRBV6-5 with TRBJ2-7; a possible D gene is TRBD1 (6 bases). The sample here was taken from a patient given preoperative chemotherapy. The CDR3 nucleotides read TGTGCCAGCAGTTACCAGGGGCTGCTGGCTACCGAGCAGTACTTC. It translates to CASSYQGLLATEQYF.